This T cell receptor (beta chain) was recorded in a study of T cells in Graves' hyperthyroidism and ophthalmopathy. Regarding the study as a whole: Blood also showed most of the thyroid clonotypes that were expanded above 0.001.

V lost 4 bases and J 4 bases, leaving 13 bases between the germline ends. The V gene's germline CDR1 is SGHRS and CDR2 YFSETQ. CDR3 length: 14 residues. Researchers defined stable Graves' hyperthyroidism as no ophthalmopathy progression within 18 months. Recently diagnosed hyperthyroidism of less than 2 months' duration affected patients aged 18 to 65. The CDR3 regions of TCR beta were amplified from RNA transcripts. The HTBI set primed first-round TCR CDR3 RT-PCR. TCRdb redid the calling of the multiplex PCR reads with MiXCR, one entry per CDR3 protein. Among approximately 400,000 distinct CDR3 sequences listed, about 15% were seen once. There are many counts of this clonotype. Its antigen remains unknown.

This chain connects TRBV5-1 to TRBJ2-3; tentative D call: TRBD2 (5 bases). What was sequenced was blood. The sequence came from an older woman with Graves' hyperthyroidism. CDR3 sequence reads: CASSRGTPADTQYF. The CDR3 DNA sequence: TGCGCCAGCAGCCGGGGAACACCCGCAGATACGCAGTATTTT.